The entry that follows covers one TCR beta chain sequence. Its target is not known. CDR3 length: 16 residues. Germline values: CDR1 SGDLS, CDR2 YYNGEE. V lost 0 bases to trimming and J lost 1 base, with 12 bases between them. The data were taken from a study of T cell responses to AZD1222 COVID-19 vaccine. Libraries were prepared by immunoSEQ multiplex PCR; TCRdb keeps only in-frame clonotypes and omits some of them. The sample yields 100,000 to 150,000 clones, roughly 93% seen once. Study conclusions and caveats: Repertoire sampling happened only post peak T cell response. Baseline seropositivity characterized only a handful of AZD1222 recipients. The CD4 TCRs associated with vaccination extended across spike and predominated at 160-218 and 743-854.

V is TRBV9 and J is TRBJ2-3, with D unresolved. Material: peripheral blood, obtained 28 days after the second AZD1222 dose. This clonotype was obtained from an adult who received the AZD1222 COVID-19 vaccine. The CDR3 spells CASSVDSPLRTDTQYF. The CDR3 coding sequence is TGTGCCAGCAGCGTAGATTCTCCCCTTCGCACAGATACGCAGTATTTT.